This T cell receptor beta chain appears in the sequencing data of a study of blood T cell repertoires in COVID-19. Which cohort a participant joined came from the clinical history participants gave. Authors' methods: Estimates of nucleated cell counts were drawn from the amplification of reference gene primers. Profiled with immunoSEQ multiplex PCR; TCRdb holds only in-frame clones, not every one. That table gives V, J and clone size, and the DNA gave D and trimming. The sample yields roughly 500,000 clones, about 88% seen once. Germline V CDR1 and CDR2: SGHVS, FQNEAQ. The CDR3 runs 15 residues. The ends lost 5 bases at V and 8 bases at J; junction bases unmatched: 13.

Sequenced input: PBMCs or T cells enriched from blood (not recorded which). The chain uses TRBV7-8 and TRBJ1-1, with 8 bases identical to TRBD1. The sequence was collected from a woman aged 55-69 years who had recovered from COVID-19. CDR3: CASSTSTGGLGEAFF. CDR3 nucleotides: TGTGCCAGCAGCACCTCTACAGGGGGGCTTGGGGAAGCTTTCTTT.